The 14 T cell receptor beta chains below all came from one sample that was sequenced in a study of breast tumors, draining lymph nodes, adjacent tissues. TCRdb re-called the multiplex PCR reads with MiXCR, one entry per CDR3 protein. This table holds some 65,000 distinct CDR3 sequences, 43% found once. The specimen was breast tumor tissue. These receptors were obtained from a female donor with breast cancer. Some clones in this sample may be carry-over from other donors' samples.

This clonotype has a handful of counts. The DNA is omitted, as the CDR3 cannot be located on it reliably, and the CDR3 follows TCRdb's listing. This chain joins TRBV10-3 and TRBJ1-5; no DNA check was done on the table's D call, TRBD1. Germline-derived CDR1 and CDR2 are ENHRY and SYGVKD. The CDR3 numbers 20 amino acids, ends counted. The CDR3 loop reads CAINDRGSLRAVLRAGHQHF.

The chain has TRBV15 and TRBJ2-1; 10 bases are a match to TRBD2. In germline, CDR1 is LNHNV, CDR2 YYDKDF (reference sequence). V gave up 0 bases and J gave up 8 bases; unmatched junction bases: 13. This CDR3 is built from 18 residues. This CDR3 is CATSRDLFGSGRAHEQFF. For the CDR3, the DNA is TGTGCCACCAGCAGAGATCTCTTCGGAAGCGGGAGGGCCCATGAGCAGTTCTTC.

This clonotype has more than one count but fewer than ten. The chain recombines TRBV6-2 or TRBV6-3 with TRBJ2-7; weak D call: TRBD2 (5 bases). The germline gives CDR1 MNHEY, CDR2 SVGEGT. The length of the CDR3 is 17 residues. Trimming shortened V by 2 bases and J by 0 bases, and 17 bases separated the two germline ends. The DNA for the CDR3 is TGTGCCAGCAGTTACAACCAGGTCCAAACTAGCTCCTACGAGCAGTACTTC. Encoded protein: CASSYNQVQTSSYEQYF.

This clonotype was detected ten times or more. The CDR3 is CASSPPGRRGAGELFF. CDR3 DNA sequence: TGTGCCAGCAGCCCTCCGGGCCGAAGGGGGGCCGGGGAGCTGTTTTTT. The rearrangement links TRBV7-2 to TRBJ2-2; possibly TRBD1 or TRBD2 for D (6 bases each). Germline CDR1 and CDR2: SGHTA and FQGNSA. Trimming left V 5 bases short and J 6 bases short, with 19 bases between. This CDR3 has 16 residues.

This clonotype came up many times. The V gene is TRBV5-5, the J gene TRBJ1-5; 7 positions agree with TRBD1. Per the germline V gene, CDR1 is SGHKS and CDR2 is YYEKEE (reference sequence). Trimming cost V 4 bases and J 7 bases; bases outside gene matches: 11. This CDR3 is 15 amino acids long. The CDR3 sequence: CASSRAMTGPQPQHF. CDR3 DNA: TGTGCCAGCAGCCGTGCGATGACAGGGCCCCAGCCCCAGCATTTT.

A single count supports this clonotype. The rearrangement joins TRBV12-3 or TRBV12-4 to TRBJ1-2, with 9 nucleotides matching TRBD1. The junction had 12 bases not matched to a gene; V was cut back by 5 bases and J by 2 bases. The CDR3 totals 17 residues. The CDR3 loop is CASSRRTGVPLNYGYTF. CDR3 nucleotide sequence: TGTGCCAGCAGTCGGCGGACAGGGGTCCCCTTGAACTATGGCTACACCTTC.

This clonotype showed up many times. The rearrangement links TRBV6-2 or TRBV6-3 to TRBJ2-6, with 11 nucleotides matching TRBD2. The CDR3 extends over 17 amino acids. From germline, CDR1 is MNHEY and CDR2 SVGEGT. V gave up 7 bases and J gave up 2 bases; unmatched junction bases: 7. For the CDR3, the DNA is TGTGCCAGCACACCGCTAGCGGGGGGCCCTGGGGCCAACGTCCTGACTTTC. This encodes CASTPLAGGPGANVLTF.

The CDR3 DNA sequence: TGCAGTACTAAGAGAGGTCAGGGGGGCTTTGAGCCCCAGTATTTT. Translation: CSTKRGQGGFEPQYF. This chain uses TRBV20-1 with TRBJ1-5; D is possibly TRBD1 (7 bases). The DNA end is more similar to TRBJ2-3, so the J call may be wrong. CDR3 length equals 15 residues. CDR1 is DFQATT and CDR2 is SNEGSKA in the germline V gene (reference sequence).

This chain connects TRBV20-1 to TRBJ2-3; 15 bases are a match to TRBD2. Trimming cost V 2 bases and J 0 bases; bases outside gene matches: 6. CDR1 DFQATT and CDR2 SNEGSKA come from the germline V gene (reference sequence). The CDR3 length is 18 residues. The DNA for the CDR3 is TGCAGTGCTAGATTACCGGGACTAGCGGGGGGTAGCACAGATACGCAGTATTTT. Amino acids: CSARLPGLAGGSTDTQYF.

This clonotype appeared many times. V usage is TRBV3-1 and J usage is TRBJ2-7; TRBD2 agrees at 7 bases. J gave up 7 bases and V 0 bases, and 6 bases lay outside the gene matches. The CDR3 has 14 amino acids. Germline V gene data show CDR1 as LGHDT and CDR2 as YNNKEL (reference sequence). CDR3 protein: CASSQDRGVREQYF. The CDR3 nucleotides read TGTGCCAGCAGCCAAGATCGGGGGGTGCGGGAGCAGTACTTC.

Points on this clonotype: A junction end diverges from the germline sequence, so it may reflect a read error. The genes are TRBV11-2 and TRBJ2-1; the match to TRBD2 covers 11 bases. The CDR3 runs to 18 residues. Germline CDR1 and CDR2: SGHAT and FQNNGV. CDR3 amino acids: CASSLALAGGAGYNEQFF. CDR3 nucleotide sequence: TGTGCCAGTAGCTTAGCTTTAGCGGGAGGGGCCGGGTACAATGAGCAGTTCTTC.

The chain is built from TRBV19 and TRBJ1-6, with a tentative D call TRBD1 (5 bases). Per germline, CDR1 LNHDA and CDR2 SQIVND (reference sequence). The CDR3 has 12 amino acids. Here the CDR3 reads CASSTGNSPLHF. CDR3 nucleotides: TGTGCTAGTTCCACAGGAAATTCACCCCTCCACTTT.

The gene calls are TRBV7-2 and TRBJ2-1; 7 bases agree with TRBD2. V shed 4 bases and J 0 bases; nucleotides not matched to a gene: 6. The CDR3 covers 16 residues. Germline loops: CDR1 SGHTA, CDR2 FQGNSA. The CDR3 sequence: CASSSSSGGSYNEQFF. Written as DNA, the CDR3 is TGTGCCAGCAGCTCCTCTAGCGGCGGCTCCTACAATGAGCAGTTCTTC. Looking up the rest from reference TRBV7-2 and TRBJ2-1 gives the full variable domain: GAGVSQSPSNKVTEKGKDVELRCDPISGHTALYWYRQSLGQGLEFLIYFQGNSAPDKSGLPSDRFSAERTGGSVSTLTIQRTQQEDSAVYLCASSSSSGGSYNEQFFGPGTRLTVL.

This chain links TRBV5-4 with TRBJ2-7; TRBD1 aligns across 7 bases. This CDR3 spans 14 amino acids. From germline, CDR1 is SGHNT and CDR2 YYREEE (reference sequence). V was pared by 7 bases and J by 3 bases, with 10 bases of the junction left unmatched. The CDR3 DNA follows: TGTGCCAGCGCAACCGGGACAGAGCTCTACGAGCAGTACTTC. Protein sequence: CASATGTELYEQYF.